This entry features one T cell receptor beta chain sequence. The CDR3 runs to 14 residues. From germline, CDR1 is MNHEY and CDR2 SMNVEV (reference sequence). V was clipped by 3 bases and J by 3 bases; unmatched bases: 5. The data derive from a study of blood T cell repertoires in COVID-19. In the study overall: The United States, Italy and Spain supplied acute and convalescent COVID-19 samples. Sources were T cells, B-cell-depleted T cells, or PBMCs; the material itself was cDNA or gDNA.

Profiling relied on immunoSEQ multiplex PCR, and the TCRdb table lists in-frame clones only, not all of them. The table records about 110,000 clones, approximately 85% of them present only once. The clonotype originates from a human donor in a cohort sampled during active COVID-19. The chain links TRBV27 to TRBJ2-7; the match to TRBD2 covers 7 bases. Sequenced: peripheral blood. As DNA, the CDR3 is TGTGCCAGCAGTTTCGCCGAGCGGGGCTACGAGCAGTACTTC. Translating it yields CASSFAERGYEQYF.